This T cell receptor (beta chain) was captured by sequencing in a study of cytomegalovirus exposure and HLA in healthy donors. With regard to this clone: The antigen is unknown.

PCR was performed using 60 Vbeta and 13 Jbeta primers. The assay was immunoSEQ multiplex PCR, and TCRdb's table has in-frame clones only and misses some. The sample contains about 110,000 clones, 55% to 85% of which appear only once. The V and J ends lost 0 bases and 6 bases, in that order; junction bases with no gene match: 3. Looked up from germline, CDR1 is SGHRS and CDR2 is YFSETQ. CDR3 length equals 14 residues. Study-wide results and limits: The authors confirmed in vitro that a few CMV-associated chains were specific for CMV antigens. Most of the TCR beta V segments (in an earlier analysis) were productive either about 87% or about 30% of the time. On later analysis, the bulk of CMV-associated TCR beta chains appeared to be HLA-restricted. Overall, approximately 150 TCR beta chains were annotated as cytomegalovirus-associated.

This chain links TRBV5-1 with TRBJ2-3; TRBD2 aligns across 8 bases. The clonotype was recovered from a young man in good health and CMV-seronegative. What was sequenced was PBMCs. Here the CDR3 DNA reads TGCGCCAGCAGCTTGGATGGCGGGAGGGATACGCAGTATTTT. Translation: CASSLDGGRDTQYF.